This T cell receptor (beta chain) comes out of a study of regulatory T cells in long-lasting Graves disease. Across the study: In persistent Graves' disease, antithyroid drugs had been taken for over 5 years and TSH receptor antibodies stayed positive.

Overall study results and limits: In persistent patients, shared public clonotypes (over 2,500) outnumbered those in new patients (about 970). TRBV28, TRBJ1-2 and TRBJ2-5 were favored in persistent disease.

Germline V gene sequence: CDR1 MDHEN, CDR2 SYDVKM. V shed 6 bases and J 0 bases; nucleotides not matched to a gene: 6. The CDR3 is made up of 15 amino acids. Points on this clonotype: As yet, its antigen is unknown.

Investigators prepared the TCR beta libraries by applying iRepertoire HTBI primers and Arm-PCR of CDR3 regions. Via MiXCR, TCRdb re-called the multiplex PCR reads, giving one row per CDR3 protein. In the table there are about 290,000 distinct CDR3 sequences, 22% of which are singletons. Stated time point: persistent/refractory GD, antithyroid drugs over 5 years with positive TRAb. Construction of the TCR library relied on RNA isolated from PBMCs. Patient provenance is recorded as an endocrinology department in Xi'an, China. V gene TRBV28 combines with J gene TRBJ2-3; TRBD1 aligns across 7 bases. The source is a female donor with Graves disease. Sequences were derived from peripheral blood mononuclear cells (PBMCs), sampled when the disease was refractory, from a patient treated with antithyroid drugs. This CDR3 reads CASRTGLSSTDTQYF. CDR3 DNA: TGTGCCAGCAGGACAGGGCTTTCTAGCACAGATACGCAGTATTTT.